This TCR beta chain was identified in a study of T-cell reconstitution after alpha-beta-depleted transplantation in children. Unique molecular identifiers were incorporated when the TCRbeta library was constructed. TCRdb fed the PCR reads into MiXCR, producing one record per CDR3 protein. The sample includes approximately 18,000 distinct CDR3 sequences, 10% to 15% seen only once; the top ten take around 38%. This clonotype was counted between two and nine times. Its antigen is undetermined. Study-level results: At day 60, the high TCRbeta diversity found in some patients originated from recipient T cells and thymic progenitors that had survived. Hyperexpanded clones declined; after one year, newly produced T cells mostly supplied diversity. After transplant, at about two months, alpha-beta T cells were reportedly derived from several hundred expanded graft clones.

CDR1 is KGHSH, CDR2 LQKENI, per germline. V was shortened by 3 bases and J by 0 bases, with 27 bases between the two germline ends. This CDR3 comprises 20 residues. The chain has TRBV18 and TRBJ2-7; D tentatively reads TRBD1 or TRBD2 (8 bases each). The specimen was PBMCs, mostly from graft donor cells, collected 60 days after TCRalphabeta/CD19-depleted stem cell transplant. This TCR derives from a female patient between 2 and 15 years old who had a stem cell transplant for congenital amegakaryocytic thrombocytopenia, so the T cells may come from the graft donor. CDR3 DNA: TGTGCCAGCTCACCGCTCCCGTGGACAGGGTCGAGCGGGAGCTCCTACGAGCAGTACTTC. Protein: CASSPLPWTGSSGSSYEQYF.